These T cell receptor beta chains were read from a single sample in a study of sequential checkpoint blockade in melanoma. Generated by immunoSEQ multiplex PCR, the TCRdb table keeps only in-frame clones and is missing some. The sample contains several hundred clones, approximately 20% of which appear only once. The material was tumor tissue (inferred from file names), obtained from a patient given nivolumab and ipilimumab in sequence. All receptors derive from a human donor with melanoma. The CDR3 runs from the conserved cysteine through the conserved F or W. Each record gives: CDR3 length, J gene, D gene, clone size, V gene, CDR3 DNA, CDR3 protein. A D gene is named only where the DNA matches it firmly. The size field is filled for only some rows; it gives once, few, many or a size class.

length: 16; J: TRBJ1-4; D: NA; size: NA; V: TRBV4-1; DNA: TGCGCCAGCAGCCAAGTGGGGGGGGGTACTAATGAAAAACTGTTTTTT; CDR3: CASSQVGGGTNEKLFF
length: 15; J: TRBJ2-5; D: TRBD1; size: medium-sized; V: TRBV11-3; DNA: TGTGCCAGCAGCCGGCTTCCGGGACAGCAAGAGACCCAGTACTTC; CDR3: CASSRLPGQQETQYF
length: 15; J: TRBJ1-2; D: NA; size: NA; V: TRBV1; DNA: TGCGCCAGCAGCCAAGATGTAACACTCTACTATGGCTACACCTTC; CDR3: CASSQDVTLYYGYTF
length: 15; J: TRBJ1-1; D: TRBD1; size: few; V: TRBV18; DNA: TGTGCCAGCTCACCACGAGGACAGGGTTTTTCTGAAGCTTTCTTT; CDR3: CASSPRGQGFSEAFF
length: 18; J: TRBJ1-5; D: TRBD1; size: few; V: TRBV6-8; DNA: TGTGCCAGCAGCCCCGGACAGGGGGCGGGGTATGTCTCACAGCCCCAGCATTTT; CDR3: CASSPGQGAGYVSQPQHF
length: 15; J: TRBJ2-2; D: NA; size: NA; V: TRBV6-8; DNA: TGTGCCAGCAGTTACGGCCATCGTTGGACCGGGGAGCTGTTTTTT; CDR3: CASSYGHRWTGELFF
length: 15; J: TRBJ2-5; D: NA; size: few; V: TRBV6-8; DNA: TGTGCCAGCAGTTACCTGGCGCAAACCCCGGAGACCCAGTACTTC; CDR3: CASSYLAQTPETQYF
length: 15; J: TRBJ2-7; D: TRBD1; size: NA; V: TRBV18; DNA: TGTGCCAGCTCACCAGGGACAGGGGGAAGCTACGAGCAGTACTTC; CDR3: CASSPGTGGSYEQYF
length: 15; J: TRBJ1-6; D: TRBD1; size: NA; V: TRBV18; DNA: TGTGCCAGCTCACCTAATTGGGGACAGGGGTCACCCCTCCACTTT; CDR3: CASSPNWGQGSPLHF
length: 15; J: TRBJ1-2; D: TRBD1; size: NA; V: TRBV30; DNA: TGTGCCTGGGGTAGGGTGGCAACAGGGGGCGATGGCTACACCTTC; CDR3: CAWGRVATGGDGYTF
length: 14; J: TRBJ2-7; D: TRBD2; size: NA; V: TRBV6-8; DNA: TGTGCCAGCAATCGATTAGCGGGAGCCTACGAGCAGTACTTC; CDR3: CASNRLAGAYEQYF
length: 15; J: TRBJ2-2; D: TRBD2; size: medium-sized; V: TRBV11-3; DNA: TGTGCCAGCAGCACGACTAGCGCGAACACCGGGGAGCTGTTTTTT; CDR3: CASSTTSANTGELFF
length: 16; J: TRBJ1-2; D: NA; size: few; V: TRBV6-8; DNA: TGTGCCAGCAGTGGCGGGACAACGGGAGGGCTATATGGCTACACCTTC; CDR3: CASSGGTTGGLYGYTF
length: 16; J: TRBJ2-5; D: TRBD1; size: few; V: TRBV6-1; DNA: TGTGCCAGCAGTGAAGGACAGGGTTATACTGGAGAGACCCAGTACTTC; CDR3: CASSEGQGYTGETQYF
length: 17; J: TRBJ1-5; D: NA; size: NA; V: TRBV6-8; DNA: TGTGCCAGCAGTTACAATGGACAGACGGAGGTCAATCAGCCCCAGCATTTT; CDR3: CASSYNGQTEVNQPQHF
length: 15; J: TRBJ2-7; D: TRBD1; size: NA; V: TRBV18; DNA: TGTGCCAGCTCACCTGGGACAGGGGGCTTCTACGAGCAGTACTTC; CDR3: CASSPGTGGFYEQYF
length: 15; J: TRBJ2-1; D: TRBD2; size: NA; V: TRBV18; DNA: TGTGCCAGCTCACCGGGCAGCGGGAGGGTCAATGAGCAGTTCTTC; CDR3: CASSPGSGRVNEQFF
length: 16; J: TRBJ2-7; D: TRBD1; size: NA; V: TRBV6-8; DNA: TGTGCCATCAGCGCCCCCGCGGACAGGAGGACCTACGAGCAGTACTTC; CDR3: CAISAPADRRTYEQYF
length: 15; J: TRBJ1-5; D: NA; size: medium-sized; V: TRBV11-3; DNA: TGTGCCAGCAGCTTGGAGCCAGGGATCAATCAGCCCCAGCATTTT; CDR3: CASSLEPGINQPQHF
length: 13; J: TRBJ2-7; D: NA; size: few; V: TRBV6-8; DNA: TGTGCCAGCAATCAGGGAACGTCCTACGAGCAGTACTTC; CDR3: CASNQGTSYEQYF
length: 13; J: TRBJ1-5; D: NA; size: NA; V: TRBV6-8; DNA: TGTGCCAGCAGCCCGGGCCCCAATCAGCCCCAGCATTTT; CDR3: CASSPGPNQPQHF
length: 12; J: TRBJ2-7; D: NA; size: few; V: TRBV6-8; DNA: TGTGCCAGCGCCCCTATACCCCCAAAGCAGTACTTC; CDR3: CASAPIPPKQYF
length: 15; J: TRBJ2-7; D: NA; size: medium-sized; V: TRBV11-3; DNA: TGTGCCAGCAGCTTAGGATGGGAGGCAGCCTACGAGCAGTACTTC; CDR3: CASSLGWEAAYEQYF
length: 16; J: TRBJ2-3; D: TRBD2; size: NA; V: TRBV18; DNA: TGTGCCAGCTCACTCCCCAGGGAGGGGAGCACAGATACGCAGTATTTT; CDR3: CASSLPREGSTDTQYF
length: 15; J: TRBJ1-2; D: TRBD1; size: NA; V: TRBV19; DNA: TGTGCCAGTAGTCCGGGGACAGATATTAACTATGGCTACACCTTC; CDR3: CASSPGTDINYGYTF
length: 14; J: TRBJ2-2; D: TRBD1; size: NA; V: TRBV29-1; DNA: TGCAGCGTCCAGGGACAGGGGAACACCGGGGAGCTGTTTTTT; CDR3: CSVQGQGNTGELFF
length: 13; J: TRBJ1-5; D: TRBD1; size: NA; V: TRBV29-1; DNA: TGCAGCGTTAAAGTACAGGGGAATCAGCCCCAGCATTTT; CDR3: CSVKVQGNQPQHF
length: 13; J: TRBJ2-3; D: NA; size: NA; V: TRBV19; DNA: TGTGCCAGTAGTGCGCAGGGTGCGGATACGCAGTATTTT; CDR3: CASSAQGADTQYF
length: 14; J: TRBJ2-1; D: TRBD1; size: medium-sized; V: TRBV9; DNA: TGTGCCAGCAGCATTAGGCAGGGGGCAAATGAGCAGTTCTTC; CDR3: CASSIRQGANEQFF
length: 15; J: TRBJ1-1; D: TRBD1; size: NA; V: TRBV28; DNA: TGTGCCAGCAGTCGGAGGACAGGGGGGGTGGGTGAAGCTTTCTTT; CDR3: CASSRRTGGVGEAFF
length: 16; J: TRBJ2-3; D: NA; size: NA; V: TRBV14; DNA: TGTGCCAGCAGCCAAGAGAGGCAGGGAGTCACAGATACGCAGTATTTT; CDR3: CASSQERQGVTDTQYF
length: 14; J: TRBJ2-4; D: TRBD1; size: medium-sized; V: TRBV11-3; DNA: TGTGCCAGCAGCTTGGACAGGGGAACCCCCCAAAAGTACTTC; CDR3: CASSLDRGTPQKYF
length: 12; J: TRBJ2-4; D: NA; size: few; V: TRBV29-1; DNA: TGCAGCGTTGCGTCAGGGGAAAACATTCAGTACTTC; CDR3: CSVASGENIQYF
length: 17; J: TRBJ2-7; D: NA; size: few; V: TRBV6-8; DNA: TGTGCCAGCAGTTACAGAGGGCAGGGAGTTATCTCCTACGAGCAGTACTTC; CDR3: CASSYRGQGVISYEQYF
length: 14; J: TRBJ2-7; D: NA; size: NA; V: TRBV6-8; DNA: TGTGCCAGCAGTTACGGGGTGAAGGTCTACGAGCAGTACTTC; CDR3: CASSYGVKVYEQYF
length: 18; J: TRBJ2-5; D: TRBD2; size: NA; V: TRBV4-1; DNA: TGCGCCAGCAGCCAAGACATCGGACTAGCGGGGGGTCAAGAGACCCAGTACTTC; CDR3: CASSQDIGLAGGQETQYF
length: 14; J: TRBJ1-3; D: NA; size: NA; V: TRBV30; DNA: TGTGCCTGGAGTGCGGCAGTCTCTGGAAACACCATATATTTT; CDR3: CAWSAAVSGNTIYF
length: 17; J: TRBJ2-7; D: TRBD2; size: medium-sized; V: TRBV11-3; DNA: TGTGCCAGCAGCTTAGGGGTATATGTGACTAGCGGGGGCGAGCAGTACTTC; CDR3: CASSLGVYVTSGGEQYF
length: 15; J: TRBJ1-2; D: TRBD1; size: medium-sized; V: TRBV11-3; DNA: TGTGCCAGCAGCCTCGACAGGGGGCGCGCGGGTGGCTACACCTTC; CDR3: CASSLDRGRAGGYTF
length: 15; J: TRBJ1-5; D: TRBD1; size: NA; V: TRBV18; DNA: TGTGCCAGCTCACCAGGACAGGGAGGTAATCAGCCCCAGCATTTT; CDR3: CASSPGQGGNQPQHF
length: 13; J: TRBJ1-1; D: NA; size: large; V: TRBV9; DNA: TGTGCCAGCAGCTTTGGGGGGGAGTATGAAGCTTTCTTT; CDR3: CASSFGGEYEAFF
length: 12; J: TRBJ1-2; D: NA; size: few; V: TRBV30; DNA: TGTGCCTGGAGTGTACGCGGCTATGGCTACACCTTC; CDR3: CAWSVRGYGYTF
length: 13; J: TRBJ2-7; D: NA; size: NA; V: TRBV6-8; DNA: TGTGCCAGCAGTTACGGTGGGGTGTATGAGCAGTACTTC; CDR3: CASSYGGVYEQYF
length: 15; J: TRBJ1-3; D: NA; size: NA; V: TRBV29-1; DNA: TGCAGCGTTGACAGTGGCAGCGGCTCTGGAAACACCATATATTTT; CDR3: CSVDSGSGSGNTIYF
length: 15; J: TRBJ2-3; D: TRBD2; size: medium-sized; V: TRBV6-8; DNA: TGTGCCAGCAGTGACTCGAGCGGGGGGGCAGATACGCAGTATTTT; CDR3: CASSDSSGGADTQYF
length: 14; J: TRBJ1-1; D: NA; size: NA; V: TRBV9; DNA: TGTGCCAGCAGCTACTCAGGGGAGAACACTGAAGCTTTCTTT; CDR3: CASSYSGENTEAFF
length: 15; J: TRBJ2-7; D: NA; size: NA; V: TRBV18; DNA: TGTGCCAGCTCACCACCGGCGATCTTCTCCTACGAGCAGTACTTC; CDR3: CASSPPAIFSYEQYF
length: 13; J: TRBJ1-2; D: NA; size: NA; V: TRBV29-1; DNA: TGCAGCGCCGTTGAGGGGCTTAACTATGGCTACACCTTC; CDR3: CSAVEGLNYGYTF
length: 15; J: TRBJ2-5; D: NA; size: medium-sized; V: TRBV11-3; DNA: TGTGCCAGCAGCCCAATGTATCGGGGTGGGGAGACCCAGTACTTC; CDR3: CASSPMYRGGETQYF
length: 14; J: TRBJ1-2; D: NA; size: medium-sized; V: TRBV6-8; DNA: TGTGCCAGCACAAACCTTGGGGTATACTATGGCTACACCTTC; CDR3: CASTNLGVYYGYTF